This is a list of T cell receptor beta chains from one sample in a study of blood T cells in healthy people across ages. MiXCR was run by TCRdb on the 5' RACE reads, yielding one entry per CDR3 protein. There are about 1.4 million distinct CDR3 sequences in the sample; approximately 59% occur only once, and roughly 7% lies in the top ten. Specimen: blood. These receptors came from a man younger than 35 in good health. Both conserved end residues are part of each CDR3. A D gene is named only where the DNA matches it firmly. Rows give clone size only sometimes, using once, few, many, or a class for an expanded clone.

j_call clone_size v_call d_call cdr3_nt cdr3_aa
TRBJ2-7 few TRBV27 NA TGTGCCAGCAGTCTGACCGGAGGGCCGGGGTACGAGCAGTACTTC CASSLTGGPGYEQYF
TRBJ2-1 NA TRBV4-1 TRBD2 TGCGCCAGCAGCCAAATCGGTATAATAGCGGGAGAGTCCTACAATGAGCAGTTCTTC CASSQIGIIAGESYNEQFF
TRBJ2-7 few TRBV4-1 NA TGCGCCAGCAGCCAAGATATCTCGGGTTTGGACGAGCAGTACTTC CASSQDISGLDEQYF
TRBJ2-1 NA TRBV15 NA TGTGCCACCAGCAGAGATAGGTTGGGAAATGAGCAGTTCTTC CATSRDRLGNEQFF
TRBJ2-7 NA TRBV4-1 TRBD2 TGCGCCAGCAGCCAAGTACAGCGGGGTCTTTACGAGCAGTACTTC CASSQVQRGLYEQYF
TRBJ2-7 NA TRBV7-2 TRBD2 TGTGCCAGCAGCTTAGTGGGGGGACGGAACCTAGCGGGAGGGAACGAGCAGTACTTC CASSLVGGRNLAGGNEQYF
TRBJ2-3 NA TRBV12-3/TRBV12-4 NA TGTGCCAGCAGTTTTGGTATGGGGGGTTACACAGATACGCAGTATTTT CASSFGMGGYTDTQYF
TRBJ2-7 few TRBV7-8 TRBD2 TGTGCCAGCAGCCCCAACCCCAAGACTAGCGGATATTACGAGCAGTACTTC CASSPNPKTSGYYEQYF
TRBJ2-7 few TRBV14 NA TGTGCCAGCAGCGAACAGGGACTACTAATGTACGAGCAGTACTTC CASSEQGLLMYEQYF
TRBJ2-7 NA TRBV29-1 NA TGCAGCGTTGAAAGGATAACCTACGAGCAGTACTTC CSVERITYEQYF
TRBJ2-3 NA TRBV4-3 NA TGCGCCAGCAGCCACCTGGGGCTAGCCACAGATACGCAGTATTTT CASSHLGLATDTQYF
TRBJ2-3 NA TRBV4-3 TRBD1 TGCGCCAGCAGCCCTTACAGGGGTCGTACGCAGTATTTT CASSPYRGRTQYF
TRBJ2-5 NA TRBV20-1 NA TGCAGTGCTAGAGATCGAGGACACTCTGGGGAGACCCAGTACTTC CSARDRGHSGETQYF
TRBJ2-7 NA TRBV11-2 NA TGTGCCAGCAGCTTAGATCCGACGGCCTACAATGAGCAGTACTTC CASSLDPTAYNEQYF
TRBJ2-7 once TRBV3-1 TRBD2 TGTGCCAGCAGCCAAGTGGTGGATAGCGGGGTGACCTACGAGCAGTACTTC CASSQVVDSGVTYEQYF
TRBJ2-3 NA TRBV20-1 NA TGCAGTGCTAGAAGAACTAGCACAGATACGCAGTATTTT CSARRTSTDTQYF
TRBJ2-7 NA TRBV29-1 TRBD1 TGCAGCGCAGGACGGGACAGTACTTACGAGCAGTACTTC CSAGRDSTYEQYF
TRBJ2-7 NA TRBV21-1 NA TGTGCCAGCAGGGGGGGGGACCAACACTACGAGCAGTACTTC CASRGGDQHYEQYF
TRBJ2-5 NA TRBV28 NA TGTGCCAGCAGTACCGGGGCTACTCAAGAGACCCAGTACTTC CASSTGATQETQYF
TRBJ2-7 NA TRBV7-9 NA TGTGCCAGCAGCTTTAGTACCAGCCCCTACGAGCAGTACTTC CASSFSTSPYEQYF
TRBJ2-7 NA TRBV2 TRBD2 TGTGCCAGCAGTGAGGGGGACTACCCAGATATCTACGAGCAGTACTTC CASSEGDYPDIYEQYF
TRBJ2-2 NA TRBV12-3/TRBV12-4 TRBD1 TGTGCCAGCAGTCTTGGGACAGGGGTTAGCGGGGAGCTGTTTTTT CASSLGTGVSGELFF
TRBJ2-7 NA TRBV12-3/TRBV12-4 TRBD2 TGTGCCAGCAGCCCTAGCGGGAGGGGATCCTACAATGAGCAGTACTTC CASSPSGRGSYNEQYF
TRBJ2-7 NA TRBV29-1 NA TGCAGCGTTGGAACCTCCACCCCTTACGAGCAGTACTTC CSVGTSTPYEQYF
TRBJ2-7 few TRBV4-1 TRBD2 TGCGCCAGCAGCCAAGAGGGGCTGACTAGCGGGGGGTACGAGCAGTACTTC CASSQEGLTSGGYEQYF
TRBJ1-2 NA TRBV27 TRBD1 TGTGCCAGCAGTTTAAAGGGGACAGGGTGGCCGGAGGGCTACACCTTC CASSLKGTGWPEGYTF
TRBJ1-6 few TRBV3-1 NA TGTGCCAGCAGCCAAGAGGCAGGCAGGGATTCACCCCTCCACTTT CASSQEAGRDSPLHF
TRBJ2-1 few TRBV13 TRBD2 TGTGCCAGCAGCTTACGTCTAGCGGGGGCCCTTGGAGATGAGCAGTTCTTC CASSLRLAGALGDEQFF
TRBJ2-7 NA TRBV2 TRBD2 TGTGCCAGCAGAGGGACTAGCGGACCAGTATCCTACGAGCAGTACTTC CASRGTSGPVSYEQYF
TRBJ2-5 NA TRBV5-1 NA TGCGCCAGCAGCTTGGCCGACTGGCAAGAGACCCAGTACTTC CASSLADWQETQYF
TRBJ2-7 NA TRBV7-8 NA TGTGCCAGCAGCCGGGGCCGACAGACCTACGAGCAGTACTTC CASSRGRQTYEQYF
TRBJ1-1 NA TRBV27 TRBD1 TGTGCCAGCAGAGGGGACAGGGTCTTGGCTGAAGCTTTCTTT CASRGDRVLAEAFF
TRBJ2-4 NA TRBV20-1 NA TGCAGTGCTCCTAGCCCCGACAGCGCAAAAAACATTCAGTACTTC CSAPSPDSAKNIQYF
TRBJ2-1 few TRBV4-2 TRBD2 TGTGCCAGCAGCCGCCCGGGACTAGCGGGGAAGAGCTCCTACAATGAGCAGTTCTTC CASSRPGLAGKSSYNEQFF
TRBJ2-1 NA TRBV7-2 TRBD2 TGTGCCAGCAGCTCCCCCTGGACTAGCGGGAGGGCCATCGGGAATGAGCAGTTCTTC CASSSPWTSGRAIGNEQFF
TRBJ1-2 NA TRBV25-1 TRBD1 TGTGCCAGCAGTGAATCAGGGGGCGCGTGGGGCTACACCTTC CASSESGGAWGYTF
TRBJ2-7 once TRBV20-1 NA TGCAGTGCTAGTTTGGGGACCCATAGCGAGCAGTACTTC CSASLGTHSEQYF
TRBJ2-1 few TRBV4-1 TRBD2 TGCGCCAGCAGCCAATTCGGCCTAGCGGGGAACCATGAGCAGTTCTTC CASSQFGLAGNHEQFF
TRBJ1-2 NA TRBV4-1 TRBD1 TGCGCCAGCAGCCGATCTTATGACAGGGCTTCTAACTATGGCTACACCTTC CASSRSYDRASNYGYTF
TRBJ2-3 NA TRBV9 TRBD2 TGTGCCAGCAGCTGGGGACTAGCGGGAGTCACAGATACGCAGTATTTT CASSWGLAGVTDTQYF